This T cell receptor (beta chain) originates from a study of cytomegalovirus exposure and HLA in healthy donors. With 60 Vbeta and 13 Jbeta primers, the PCR was carried out. The data were produced by immunoSEQ multiplex PCR, yet TCRdb's version contains in-frame clones alone and is incomplete. Among 150,000 to 200,000 clones listed, 75% to 90% were seen once. Unrecorded immune exposures were likely, despite nominal health at sampling. The V and J ends lost 3 bases and 9 bases, in that order; junction bases with no gene match: 7. Germline V gene lookup returns CDR1 KGHSH and CDR2 LQKENI. The length of the CDR3 is 13 residues.

The sequenced material came from PBMCs. This TCR derives from a man under 40 in good health and CMV-seronegative. V usage is TRBV18 and J usage is TRBJ2-7, with 8 bases lining up with TRBD1. CDR3 sequence: CASSPGTGPMQYF. In nucleotides, the CDR3 is TGTGCCAGCTCACCCGGGACAGGACCGATGCAGTACTTC.